A selection of T cell receptor beta chains follows, all from one sample in a study of blood T cell repertoires in COVID-19. Sequenced by immunoSEQ multiplex PCR; TCRdb stores in-frame clones only, minus some. Of 150,000 to 200,000 clones listed, approximately 90% are singletons. The sample consisted of peripheral blood. These receptor sequences come from a human donor in a cohort sampled during active COVID-19. The CDR3 runs from the conserved cysteine through the conserved F or W. The order of the fields is clone size, V gene, J gene, D gene, CDR3 DNA, CDR3 protein. D genes are given only for firm matches. The size field is filled for only some rows; it gives once, few, many or a size class.

abundance: -
v_gene: TRBV3-1/TRBV3-2
j_gene: TRBJ2-1
d_gene: TRBD1
CDR3nt: TGTGCCAGCAGCCATATACAGGGGGCGGCCTACAATGAGCAGTTCTTC
CDR3aa: CASSHIQGAAYNEQFF

abundance: -
v_gene: TRBV19
j_gene: TRBJ1-1
d_gene: TRBD1
CDR3nt: TGTGCCAGTAGTATATGGGGGGCAGGGGGCGCGCACACTGAAGCTTTCTTT
CDR3aa: CASSIWGAGGAHTEAFF

abundance: -
v_gene: TRBV3-1/TRBV3-2
j_gene: TRBJ2-7
d_gene: TRBD2
CDR3nt: TGTGCCAGCAGCCAAGGTAGCGGGGGGGCCTTGTACGAGCAGTACTTC
CDR3aa: CASSQGSGGALYEQYF

abundance: -
v_gene: TRBV2
j_gene: TRBJ1-5
d_gene: TRBD1
CDR3nt: TGTGCCAGCGGACAGGAAAATCAGCCCCAGCATTTT
CDR3aa: CASGQENQPQHF

abundance: -
v_gene: TRBV18
j_gene: TRBJ1-5
d_gene: TRBD1
CDR3nt: TGTGCCAGCTCACTGGGACAGGGGGCAAGCAATCAGCCCCAGCATTTT
CDR3aa: CASSLGQGASNQPQHF

abundance: -
v_gene: TRBV5-1
j_gene: TRBJ2-1
d_gene: TRBD2
CDR3nt: TGCGCCAGCAGCGTTCGACTAGCGGGGCGACGATATAATGAGCAGTTCTTC
CDR3aa: CASSVRLAGRRYNEQFF

abundance: -
v_gene: TRBV7-8
j_gene: TRBJ2-5
d_gene: TRBD2
CDR3nt: TGTGCCAGCAGCTTCATAGCGGGAGACTTCCAAGAGACCCAGTACTTC
CDR3aa: CASSFIAGDFQETQYF

abundance: once
v_gene: TRBV12-3/TRBV12-4
j_gene: TRBJ1-1
d_gene: -
CDR3nt: TGTGCCAGCAGCCCCCGTCGGGAAGAAGCTTTCTTT
CDR3aa: CASSPRREEAFF

abundance: -
v_gene: TRBV2
j_gene: TRBJ1-3
d_gene: -
CDR3nt: TGTGCCAGCAGTACGGGACTCCGCTGGACTGCTGGAAACACCATATATTTT
CDR3aa: CASSTGLRWTAGNTIYF

abundance: -
v_gene: TRBV5-1
j_gene: TRBJ2-7
d_gene: -
CDR3nt: TGCGCCAGCAGCTTGACAGGTACCGGCTACGAGCAGTACTTC
CDR3aa: CASSLTGTGYEQYF

abundance: -
v_gene: TRBV28
j_gene: TRBJ1-2
d_gene: -
CDR3nt: TGTGCCAGCCAGGCAGTTGGCTATGGCTACACCTTC
CDR3aa: CASQAVGYGYTF

abundance: -
v_gene: TRBV4-2
j_gene: TRBJ2-1
d_gene: TRBD2
CDR3nt: TGTGCCAGCAGCCCCTGGACTAGCGGAGACAATGAGCAGTTCTTC
CDR3aa: CASSPWTSGDNEQFF

abundance: once
v_gene: TRBV7-2
j_gene: TRBJ2-7
d_gene: TRBD2
CDR3nt: TGTGCCAGCAGCTTAAAAGCGGGGATACCCCACGAGCAGTACTTC
CDR3aa: CASSLKAGIPHEQYF

abundance: -
v_gene: TRBV6-1
j_gene: TRBJ1-2
d_gene: TRBD1
CDR3nt: TGTGCCAGCAGTGAAGCGACACAGGGGAACTTTGGTCAGGGCTACACCTTC
CDR3aa: CASSEATQGNFGQGYTF

abundance: -
v_gene: TRBV28
j_gene: TRBJ2-2
d_gene: TRBD1
CDR3nt: TGTGCCAGCAGTTTGCGAGGGGGCCAGGGCGGGGAGCTGTTTTTT
CDR3aa: CASSLRGGQGGELFF

abundance: -
v_gene: TRBV4-2
j_gene: TRBJ2-7
d_gene: TRBD1
CDR3nt: TGTGCCAGCAGCCAAGGGACAGGGCACTACGAGCAGTACTTC
CDR3aa: CASSQGTGHYEQYF

abundance: -
v_gene: TRBV6-6
j_gene: TRBJ1-2
d_gene: -
CDR3nt: TGTGCCAGCAGTTACCCATCGAGTACCCATGGCTACACCTTC
CDR3aa: CASSYPSSTHGYTF

abundance: many
v_gene: TRBV2
j_gene: TRBJ1-3
d_gene: -
CDR3nt: TGTGCCAGGACAGGAGCTGGAAACACCATATATTTT
CDR3aa: CARTGAGNTIYF

abundance: -
v_gene: TRBV18
j_gene: TRBJ2-7
d_gene: TRBD1
CDR3nt: TGTGCCAGCTCATCCACAGGGGGACCCTACGAGCAGTACTTC
CDR3aa: CASSSTGGPYEQYF

abundance: -
v_gene: TRBV24-1
j_gene: TRBJ2-2
d_gene: TRBD1
CDR3nt: TGTGCCACCAGTGATTCTGGACAGGGCAACACCGGGGAGCTGTTTTTT
CDR3aa: CATSDSGQGNTGELFF

abundance: -
v_gene: TRBV5-1
j_gene: TRBJ2-7
d_gene: -
CDR3nt: TGCGCCAGCCAGATGGCGGACTCCTACGAGCAGTACTTC
CDR3aa: CASQMADSYEQYF

abundance: few
v_gene: TRBV6-5
j_gene: TRBJ1-1
d_gene: -
CDR3nt: TGTGCCAGCAGACGAGTCGGGACACAGAACACTGAAGCTTTCTTT
CDR3aa: CASRRVGTQNTEAFF

abundance: -
v_gene: TRBV6-4
j_gene: TRBJ2-1
d_gene: TRBD2
CDR3nt: TGTGCCAGCAGTGACGAGGCGGGAGAGGGATATGAGCAGTTCTTC
CDR3aa: CASSDEAGEGYEQFF

abundance: once
v_gene: TRBV29-1
j_gene: TRBJ1-2
d_gene: -
CDR3nt: TGCAGCGTTGAAGGAGGGTTCGAGATGCGTGGCTACACCTTC
CDR3aa: CSVEGGFEMRGYTF

abundance: -
v_gene: TRBV5-6
j_gene: TRBJ2-6
d_gene: TRBD1
CDR3nt: TGTGCCAGCAGCCCCAGGACAGGGGTCCGCTCTGGGGCCAACGTCCTGACTTTC
CDR3aa: CASSPRTGVRSGANVLTF

abundance: -
v_gene: TRBV18
j_gene: TRBJ2-6
d_gene: TRBD1
CDR3nt: TGTGCCAGCTCACTAGGACAGGGGAGGACTGGGGCCAACGTCCTGACTTTC
CDR3aa: CASSLGQGRTGANVLTF

abundance: -
v_gene: TRBV25-1
j_gene: TRBJ2-7
d_gene: TRBD1
CDR3nt: TGTGCCAGCAGTGAATACAGGACAGGGGGAGGGAACGAGCAGTACTTC
CDR3aa: CASSEYRTGGGNEQYF

abundance: -
v_gene: TRBV18
j_gene: TRBJ2-7
d_gene: TRBD1
CDR3nt: TGTGCCAGCTCACCACAAGACAGGGGCGAGCAGTACTTC
CDR3aa: CASSPQDRGEQYF

abundance: -
v_gene: TRBV19
j_gene: TRBJ2-7
d_gene: TRBD1
CDR3nt: TGTGCCAGTAGTCACAGGGGCGGGCTCTCCGAGCAGTACTTC
CDR3aa: CASSHRGGLSEQYF

abundance: -
v_gene: TRBV4-1
j_gene: TRBJ2-1
d_gene: -
CDR3nt: TGCGCCAGCAGCCAAGGCCCGACAGCCCCTTCCTACAATGAGCAGTTCTTC
CDR3aa: CASSQGPTAPSYNEQFF

abundance: -
v_gene: TRBV30
j_gene: TRBJ1-6
d_gene: TRBD1
CDR3nt: TGTGCCTGGAGTGGTGGACAGGGACAGTCTAATAATTCACCCCTCCACTTT
CDR3aa: CAWSGGQGQSNNSPLHF

abundance: few
v_gene: TRBV4-2
j_gene: TRBJ2-7
d_gene: TRBD2
CDR3nt: TGTGCCAGCAGCCAAGCGGTAGCGGGACTCTACGAGCAGTACTTC
CDR3aa: CASSQAVAGLYEQYF

abundance: once
v_gene: TRBV28
j_gene: TRBJ1-5
d_gene: -
CDR3nt: TGTGCCAGCCGCGGGAACATGGGCAATCAGCCCCAGCATTTT
CDR3aa: CASRGNMGNQPQHF

abundance: -
v_gene: TRBV27
j_gene: TRBJ1-5
d_gene: TRBD1
CDR3nt: TGTGCCAGCAGTTATGGACAGGGTCAAATGCGGCCCCAGCATTTT
CDR3aa: CASSYGQGQMRPQHF

abundance: -
v_gene: TRBV6-2/TRBV6-3
j_gene: TRBJ2-2
d_gene: -
CDR3nt: TGTGCCAGCAGTTACTGGCCGAGTAGCGGCATCACCGGGGAGCTGTTTTTT
CDR3aa: CASSYWPSSGITGELFF

abundance: -
v_gene: TRBV7-7
j_gene: TRBJ2-5
d_gene: -
CDR3nt: TGTGCCAGCAGCCTCCTACGGGGTCCACAAGAGACCCAGTACTTC
CDR3aa: CASSLLRGPQETQYF

abundance: -
v_gene: TRBV12-3/TRBV12-4
j_gene: TRBJ1-1
d_gene: -
CDR3nt: TGTGCCAGCAGTCCTAAGATGAACACTGAAGCTTTCTTT
CDR3aa: CASSPKMNTEAFF

abundance: -
v_gene: TRBV7-2
j_gene: TRBJ2-3
d_gene: TRBD1
CDR3nt: TGTGCCAGCAGCTCAACAGGGGGTTCGGCAGATACGCAGTATTTT
CDR3aa: CASSSTGGSADTQYF

abundance: -
v_gene: TRBV7-2
j_gene: TRBJ2-3
d_gene: -
CDR3nt: TGTGCCAGCAGCTTAGGTTCTAGCCGCACAGATACGCAGTATTTT
CDR3aa: CASSLGSSRTDTQYF

abundance: -
v_gene: TRBV25-1
j_gene: TRBJ2-6
d_gene: -
CDR3nt: TGTGCCAGCAGCCCAAGTAGCTCTGGGGCCAACGTCCTGACTTTC
CDR3aa: CASSPSSSGANVLTF

abundance: -
v_gene: TRBV15
j_gene: TRBJ2-7
d_gene: -
CDR3nt: TGTGCCACCAGCAGAGAAAATACCTACGAGCAGTACTTC
CDR3aa: CATSRENTYEQYF

abundance: -
v_gene: TRBV28
j_gene: TRBJ1-2
d_gene: -
CDR3nt: TGTGCCAGCAGTTTAACAGGGTATAACTATGGCTACACCTTC
CDR3aa: CASSLTGYNYGYTF

abundance: -
v_gene: TRBV5-5
j_gene: TRBJ2-5
d_gene: TRBD2
CDR3nt: TGTGCCAGCATTAGAGCGGGAGGATTCGGAGAGACCCAGTACTTC
CDR3aa: CASIRAGGFGETQYF

abundance: few
v_gene: TRBV4-2
j_gene: TRBJ2-7
d_gene: -
CDR3nt: TGTGCCAGCAGCCCTAGTGCTACGACCTCCGAGCAGTACTTC
CDR3aa: CASSPSATTSEQYF

abundance: -
v_gene: TRBV5-1
j_gene: TRBJ1-3
d_gene: -
CDR3nt: TGCGCCAGCAGCTTGGGACAGTCTGGAAACACCATATATTTT
CDR3aa: CASSLGQSGNTIYF

abundance: -
v_gene: TRBV5-5
j_gene: TRBJ2-7
d_gene: -
CDR3nt: TGTGCCAGCAGCTTTGGGATAGGGGTCGAGCAGTACTTC
CDR3aa: CASSFGIGVEQYF

abundance: -
v_gene: TRBV29-1
j_gene: TRBJ2-7
d_gene: -
CDR3nt: TGCAGCGTTTTGGAGGGGGCGGGCGAGCAGTACTTC
CDR3aa: CSVLEGAGEQYF

abundance: -
v_gene: TRBV27
j_gene: TRBJ2-1
d_gene: TRBD1
CDR3nt: TGTGCCAGCAGGGGAACAGGGGGCTTTGGGTTCTTC
CDR3aa: CASRGTGGFGFF

abundance: -
v_gene: TRBV4-2
j_gene: TRBJ1-3
d_gene: TRBD1
CDR3nt: TGTGCCAGCAGCCAGGAACGACAGGGGCACTCTGGAAACACCATATATTTT
CDR3aa: CASSQERQGHSGNTIYF

abundance: -
v_gene: TRBV2
j_gene: TRBJ2-7
d_gene: TRBD1
CDR3nt: TGTGCCAGCAGGGGGACAGGGGGCTCCTACGAGCAGTACTTC
CDR3aa: CASRGTGGSYEQYF

abundance: -
v_gene: TRBV9
j_gene: TRBJ2-1
d_gene: TRBD2
CDR3nt: TGTGCCAGCAGCGTTGACGGGAGGGCCTACAATGAGCAGTTCTTC
CDR3aa: CASSVDGRAYNEQFF

abundance: -
v_gene: TRBV14
j_gene: TRBJ2-2
d_gene: -
CDR3nt: TGTGCCAGCAGCCAAAAGGTCGGGGGGCTCCCCGGGGAGCTGTTTTTT
CDR3aa: CASSQKVGGLPGELFF

abundance: once
v_gene: TRBV15
j_gene: TRBJ2-5
d_gene: -
CDR3nt: TGTGCCACCAGCAGAGGGAGGTTGGTTGAGACCCAGTACTTC
CDR3aa: CATSRGRLVETQYF